One and the same sample provided the 10 T cell receptor beta chains below, sequenced in a study of blood T cells in healthy people across ages. Together with a sample-barcoded 5' primer, a J-beta primer mix was included in a second PCR lasting roughly 6 to 12 cycles. TCRdb fed the 5' RACE reads into MiXCR, producing one record per CDR3 protein. The sample records fewer than 2,000,000 distinct CDR3 sequences, almost 35% being singletons. Sequencing used blood. Receptor source: a woman in her twenties or thirties in good health.

This sequence joins TRBV12-3 or TRBV12-4 and TRBJ1-2, with D perhaps matching TRBD1 (5 bases). The ends were cut back, 3 bases at V and 5 bases at J, with 13 bases in the middle. This CDR3 has 14 residues. The DNA of the CDR3 is TGTGCCAGCAGTTTGGGCAGGGAAATTTATGGCTACACCTTC. This codes for CASSLGREIYGYTF.

This clonotype was counted a few times. CDR3 residues: CASSSPPSPGLAVPYEQYF. CDR3 nucleotide sequence: TGTGCCAGCAGCTCCCCCCCGTCGCCGGGACTAGCGGTTCCATACGAGCAGTACTTC. The V call is TRBV7-9, the J call TRBJ2-7, with 11 bases matching TRBD2. The CDR3 runs to 19 residues. CDR1 SEHNR and CDR2 FQNEAQ come from the germline V gene (reference sequence). Losses at the gene ends were 4 bases for V and 4 bases for J; bases not matched to a gene: 18.

This chain joins TRBV6-2 or TRBV6-3 and TRBJ2-1; D may match TRBD1 or TRBD2 (7 bases each). The CDR3 covers 15 residues. CDR1 and CDR2 from the germline V gene are MNHEY and SVGEGT. The V gene lost 6 bases and the J gene lost 11 bases, with 23 bases spanning the gap. In DNA, the CDR3 is TGTGCCAGCAGAGGGGGCCCTAGCGGACCCTACAAGCAGTTCTTC. It codes for CASRGGPSGPYKQFF.

The gene calls are TRBV10-3 and TRBJ2-7; D ambiguous. The ends were cut back, 4 bases at V and 2 bases at J, with 9 bases in the middle. Germline loops: CDR1 ENHRY, CDR2 SYGVKD. CDR3 length: 13 amino acids. The CDR3 DNA reads TGTGCCATCAGTGTAGTCAGCACCTACGAGCAGTACTTC. As protein: CAISVVSTYEQYF.

This clonotype was counted between two and nine times. The CDR3 region has the DNA TGCAGCGTTGATGAGGGCAGGGGTAGCACAGATACGCAGTATTTT. It translates to CSVDEGRGSTDTQYF. This sequence joins TRBV29-1 and TRBJ2-3; maybe TRBD1 (6 bases). CDR3 length: 15 amino acids. Germline assignment: CDR1 SQVTM and CDR2 ANQGSEA. V dropped 3 bases and J dropped 0 bases, with 13 bases sitting between them.

This chain uses TRBV9 with TRBJ2-5; 12 bases fit TRBD2. V was pared by 3 bases and J by 4 bases, with 4 bases of the junction left unmatched. Germline CDR1 reads SGDLS; CDR2 reads YYNGEE. The CDR3 is 15 amino acids. For the CDR3, the DNA is TGTGCCAGCAGCGGGCTAGCGGGAGGGTCAGAGACCCAGTACTTC. Its protein product is CASSGLAGGSETQYF.

In its sample, this clonotype was seen many times. V gene TRBV3-1 combines with J gene TRBJ2-2; D perhaps matches TRBD2 (5 bases). The CDR3 extends over 16 amino acids. The ends were cut back, 4 bases at V and 5 bases at J, with 17 bases in the middle. CDR1 and CDR2 from the germline V gene are LGHDT and YNNKEL (reference sequence). CDR3 sequence reads: CASSLGWGVRTGELFF. CDR3 nucleotides: TGTGCCAGCAGCCTGGGTTGGGGAGTCCGGACCGGGGAGCTGTTTTTT. Filled out from reference TRBV3-1 and TRBJ2-2, the complete variable domain reads DTAVSQTPKYLVTQMGNDKSIKCEQNLGHDTMYWYKQDSKKFLKIMFSYNNKELIINETVPNRFSPKSPDKAHLNLHINSLELGDSAVYFCASSLGWGVRTGELFFGEGSRLTVL.

This clonotype was detected a few times. The rearrangement uses TRBV5-1 and TRBJ1-2; a possible D gene is TRBD1 (6 bases). V lost 2 bases, J lost 5 bases, and 16 bases lay in between. The CDR3 is 15 residues long. Germline V gene data show CDR1 as SGHRS and CDR2 as YFSETQ. The CDR3 loop is CASSFGDTDLYGYTF. CDR3 coding DNA: TGCGCCAGCAGCTTTGGGGACACGGACTTGTATGGCTACACCTTC. Full variable domain (missing parts from reference TRBV5-1 and TRBJ1-2): KAGVTQTPRYLIKTRGQQVTLSCSPISGHRSVSWYQQTPGQGLQFLFEYFSETQRNKGNFPGRFSGRQFSNSRSEMNVSTLELGDSALYLCASSFGDTDLYGYTFGSGTRLTVV.

The chain links TRBV7-9 to TRBJ1-1; TRBD1 aligns across 8 bases. The CDR3 runs to 15 residues. After removal of 2 bases from V and 7 bases from J, the junction contained 9 bases not matched to a gene. CDR1 is SEHNR, CDR2 FQNEAQ, per germline (reference sequence). CDR3 amino acids: CASSLYRTGYDEAFF. The CDR3 DNA follows: TGTGCCAGCAGCTTATATAGGACAGGGTACGATGAAGCTTTCTTT. Based on the CDR3 plus reference TRBV7-9 and TRBJ1-1, the full variable domain is DTGVSQNPRHKITKRGQNVTFRCDPISEHNRLYWYRQTLGQGPEFLTYFQNEAQLEKSRLLSDRFSAERPKGSFSTLEIQRTEQGDSAMYLCASSLYRTGYDEAFFGQGTRLTVV.

The chain uses TRBV11-3 and TRBJ2-7; TRBD2 matches 8 bases. The DNA end is more similar to TRBJ2-5, so the J call may be wrong. CDR1 and CDR2 (germline): SGHNT, YENEEA. The CDR3 loop spans 15 amino acids. Here the CDR3 DNA reads TGTGCCAGCAGCTTAGACTCGACTAGCGAGGAGACCCAGTACTTC. Translated: CASSLDSTSEETQYF.